Presented here are 6 T cell receptor beta chains from one specimen sequenced in a study of Ad26.COV2.S vaccination and SARS-CoV-2 variants. The treatment denotes: roughly 19 received Ad26.COV2.S at low or high dose, single or two shots; several received placebo; per-sample allocation not given. Following the first vaccine or placebo injection, samples were taken on day 63. Produced via immunoSEQ multiplex PCR; TCRdb's table is partial and in-frame only. The sample has 380,000 or so clones, about four fifths seen once. This material consisted of peripheral blood, taken in a trial of Ad26.COV2.S vaccine versus placebo. The receptors originated from a person aged 18 to 59 who received the Ad26.COV2.S COVID-19 vaccine or a placebo.

The V call is TRBV29-1, the J call TRBJ2-5; 10 nucleotides agree with TRBD2. This CDR3 region has 17 residues. Germline lookup yields CDR1 SQVTM and CDR2 ANQGSEA. After removal of 8 bases from V and 3 bases from J, the junction contained 18 bases not matched to a gene. DNA for the CDR3: TGCAGCCTTTCCCAACTAGCGGGGAGGTTGGGCGAAGAGACCCAGTACTTC. It codes for CSLSQLAGRLGEETQYF.

V is TRBV19 and J is TRBJ1-1; unclear D gene. Germline lookup yields CDR1 LNHDA and CDR2 SQIVND (reference sequence). V lost 7 bases and J 1 base, leaving 10 bases between the germline ends. The CDR3 covers 13 residues. CDR3 in DNA: TGTGCCAGTAACCCTTGGGGGAACACTGAAGCTTTCTTT. It yields the protein CASNPWGNTEAFF. The full variable domain, rest sourced from reference TRBV19 and TRBJ1-1, is DGGITQSPKYLFRKEGQNVTLSCEQNLNHDAMYWYRQDPGQGLRLIYYSQIVNDFQKGDIAEGYSVSREKKESFPLTVTSAQKNPTAFYLCASNPWGNTEAFFGQGTRLTVV.

V and J are TRBV14 and TRBJ1-4, with 7 bases that match TRBD1. J gave up 7 bases and V 7 bases, and 6 bases lay outside the gene matches. CDR1 and CDR2 (germline): SGHDN, FVKESK. This CDR3 is 13 amino acids long. The CDR3 DNA reads TGTGCCAGCAACGACAGGGTCGGTGAAAAACTGTTTTTT. It codes for CASNDRVGEKLFF.

The rearrangement uses TRBV7-9 and TRBJ2-7; 7 bases fit TRBD1. V shed 5 bases and J 1 base; nucleotides not matched to a gene: 5. The CDR3 spans 14 residues. The germline CDR1 and CDR2 sequences are SEHNR and FQNEAQ (reference sequence). CDR3 sequence reads: CASSIRDSSYEQYF. CDR3 bases: TGTGCCAGCAGCATAAGGGACAGTTCCTACGAGCAGTACTTC. Full variable domain (remainder filled in from reference TRBV7-9 and TRBJ2-7): DTGVSQNPRHKITKRGQNVTFRCDPISEHNRLYWYRQTLGQGPEFLTYFQNEAQLEKSRLLSDRFSAERPKGSFSTLEIQRTEQGDSAMYLCASSIRDSSYEQYFGPGTRLTVT.

The gene calls are TRBV3-1 (or the pseudogene TRBV3-2) and TRBJ2-2; D may match TRBD1 or TRBD2 (5 bases each). Germline CDR1 reads LGHDT; CDR2 reads YNNKEL (reference sequence). Trimming took 4 bases from V and 5 from J, leaving 14 bases between them. The length of the CDR3 is 15 residues. Written as DNA, the CDR3 is TGTGCCAGCAGCCGAGGGGTGGGGCGGACCGGGGAGCTGTTTTTT. This translates into CASSRGVGRTGELFF.

V is TRBV6-5 and J is TRBJ2-2; D might be TRBD2 (5 bases). The V end lost 7 bases, the J end lost 4 bases, and 7 bases lay between the germline ends. CDR3 length equals 12 residues. Germline assignment: CDR1 MNHEY and CDR2 SVGAGI. CDR3: CASKGVTGELFF. DNA of the CDR3: TGTGCCAGCAAGGGAGTCACCGGGGAGCTGTTTTTT.